The 30 T cell receptor beta chains reported below all come from one sample, sequenced in a study of T cell repertoires in cytomegalovirus infection. Each CDR3 protein gets one entry after TCRdb re-called the reads with MiXCR. The sample lists about 500,000 distinct CDR3 sequences; 30% to 40% were seen once. No antigen has been assigned to these receptors. The input for sequencing was cultured PBMCs, taken from culture after CMV antigen stimulation. Receptor source: a human donor in good health (CMV status not recorded). Some clones in this sample may be carry-over from other donors' samples.

This chain joins TRBV7-2 and TRBJ1-2; no reliable D call. Looked up from germline, CDR1 is SGHTA and CDR2 is FQGNSA. This CDR3 contains 12 residues. V dropped 5 bases and J dropped 5 bases, with 9 bases sitting between them. The CDR3 sequence is CASSLGLYGYTF. CDR3 in DNA: TGTGCCAGCAGCCTAGGACTGTATGGCTACACCTTC.

This clonotype turned up a few times. This chain joins TRBV7-9 and TRBJ1-5; 8 bases match TRBD1. With 4 bases clipped from V and 7 bases from J, the junction kept 9 bases outside the gene matches. This CDR3 spans 15 amino acids. Germline values: CDR1 SEHNR, CDR2 FQNEAQ (reference sequence). This CDR3 reads CASSSETGEGQPQHF. DNA of the CDR3: TGTGCCAGCAGCTCAGAGACAGGGGAGGGCCAGCCCCAGCATTTT.

This chain joins TRBV5-4 and TRBJ1-2; D is uncertain. Germline V gives CDR1 SGHNT, CDR2 YYREEE (reference sequence). V shed 0 bases and J shed 0 bases, with 6 bases lying between them. CDR3 length: 14 amino acids. CDR3 DNA sequence: TGTGCCAGCAGCTTGGACCGGACTAACTATGGCTACACCTTC. It translates to CASSLDRTNYGYTF. The full variable domain, with the rest looked up from reference TRBV5-4 and TRBJ1-2, is ETGVTQSPTHLIKTRGQQVTLRCSSQSGHNTVSWYQQALGQGPQFIFQYYREEENGRGNFPPRFSGLQFPNYSSELNVNALELDDSALYLCASSLDRTNYGYTFGSGTRLTVV.

In its sample, this clonotype was seen many times. The CDR3 loop reads CASSLAGTSGRNEQFF. The CDR3 coding sequence is TGTGCCAGCAGCTTAGCGGGGACTAGCGGGAGAAATGAGCAGTTCTTC. The V gene is TRBV7-2, the J gene TRBJ2-1, with 14 bases fitting TRBD2. V shed 0 bases and J 7 bases; nucleotides not matched to a gene: 2. The CDR3 loop spans 16 amino acids. Germline V lookup: CDR1 SGHTA, CDR2 FQGNSA.

The chain has TRBV6-1 and TRBJ2-7; TRBD1 might be the D (5 bases). The V gene's germline CDR1 is MNHNS and CDR2 SASEGT. With 1 base removed from V and 2 bases from J, the gap between germline ends came to 12 bases. The CDR3 consists of 15 residues. CDR3 sequence (DNA): TGTGCCAGCAGTGAAGTTATAGGGGCACCCTACGAGCAGTACTTC. As protein: CASSEVIGAPYEQYF.

This clonotype has just a few counts. This chain uses TRBV7-8 with TRBJ2-6; 9 bases agree with TRBD2. CDR1 SGHVS and CDR2 FQNEAQ come from the germline V gene. This CDR3 is built from 18 residues. V lost 5 bases and J lost 4; bases outside the gene matches: 12. CDR3 amino acids: CASSPWLAGRRGANVLTF. The CDR3 DNA is TGTGCCAGCAGCCCCTGGCTAGCGGGAAGGCGGGGGGCCAACGTCCTGACTTTC.

This clonotype was counted many times. In nucleotides, the CDR3 is TGTGCCAGCAGCTCGATGACACAGGACATGAACACTGAAGCTTTCTTT. Translating it yields CASSSMTQDMNTEAFF. J is TRBJ1-1 and V is TRBV7-8; D possibly corresponds to TRBD1 (5 bases). V lost 4 bases and J lost 0, with 15 bases in between. This CDR3 has 16 residues. Germline V gene data show CDR1 as SGHVS and CDR2 as FQNEAQ.

The chain couples TRBV19 to TRBJ1-1; 8 bases are shared with TRBD1. Germline V gene data show CDR1 as LNHDA and CDR2 as SQIVND (reference sequence). The V gene end was trimmed by 4 bases and the J gene end by 1 base; junction bases not matched to a gene: 5. The CDR3 consists of 15 residues. This CDR3 reads CASSKTGGTNTEAFF. The DNA for the CDR3 is TGTGCCAGTAGTAAAACAGGGGGTACGAACACTGAAGCTTTCTTT.

The chain employs TRBV12-3 or TRBV12-4 and TRBJ1-1; 9 bases line up with TRBD1. J was trimmed by 3 bases and V by 3 bases; bases with no gene match: 11. There are 17 residues in the CDR3. CDR3 nucleotides: TGTGCCAGCAGTTTCTCAACTACAGGGGGCAGGTACACTGAAGCTTTCTTT. It yields the protein CASSFSTTGGRYTEAFF.

The chain recombines TRBV6-1 with TRBJ2-5, with D maybe TRBD2 (5 bases). This CDR3 has 16 amino acids. Looked up from germline, CDR1 is MNHNS and CDR2 is SASEGT. Trimming pared 5 bases from V and 0 bases from J, leaving 16 bases between. The CDR3 DNA follows: TGTGCCAGCAGTTCTGTCTCCCGGGGTTACCAAGAGACCCAGTACTTC. Amino acid sequence: CASSSVSRGYQETQYF.

V is TRBV10-3 and J is TRBJ1-3; unclear D gene. This CDR3 is 16 amino acids long. Germline CDR1 reads ENHRY; CDR2 reads SYGVKD. Trimming took 0 bases from V and 4 from J, leaving 13 bases between them. As DNA, the CDR3 is TGTGCCATCAGTGAGTCGAAGACGTATAACGGAAACACCATATATTTT. As protein: CAISESKTYNGNTIYF.

This clonotype was picked up a small number of times. The rearrangement uses TRBV7-9 and TRBJ2-5; weak D call: TRBD2 (6 bases). Germline V gives CDR1 SEHNR, CDR2 FQNEAQ (reference sequence). Trimming shortened V by 2 bases and J by 5 bases, and 12 bases separated the two germline ends. The CDR3 loop spans 14 amino acids. The CDR3 bases are TGTGCCAGCAGCTTACGCGGGATCGGGGAGACCCAGTACTTC. Translated, it gives CASSLRGIGETQYF.

This clonotype occurred a few times. This rearrangement joins TRBV6-2 or TRBV6-3 to TRBJ2-7, with 11 bases lining up with TRBD2. Germline values: CDR1 MNHEY, CDR2 SVGEGT. CDR3 length equals 18 residues. Losses at the gene ends were 5 bases for V and 4 bases for J; bases not matched to a gene: 16. In DNA form, the CDR3 reads TGTGCCAGCAGTCCCCCTTGGGGGCGACTAGCGGGAAAGTACGAGCAGTACTTC. It is translated as CASSPPWGRLAGKYEQYF.

This clonotype came up many times. The genes are TRBV7-2 and TRBJ1-1; D possibly corresponds to TRBD1 (5 bases). The CDR3 sequence is 12 residues long. Looked up from germline, CDR1 is SGHTA and CDR2 is FQGNSA. V dropped 5 bases and J dropped 11 bases, with 15 bases sitting between them. This chain's CDR3 is CASSRDRVGAFF. The CDR3 nucleotides are TGTGCCAGCAGCCGGGACCGCGTGGGGGCTTTCTTT.

In this sample, this clonotype turned up many times. This rearrangement joins TRBV28 to TRBJ2-5; D remains ambiguous. V lost 6 bases and J 4 bases, leaving 15 bases between the germline ends. From germline, CDR1 is MDHEN and CDR2 SYDVKM. The CDR3 runs to 14 residues. The CDR3: CASSRPQSRETQYF. DNA of the CDR3: TGTGCCAGCAGCCGACCCCAGAGTCGAGAGACCCAGTACTTC.

The chain combines TRBV12-3 or TRBV12-4 with TRBJ1-5, with a tentative D call TRBD1 (6 bases). V was pared by 3 bases and J by 2 bases, with 14 bases between. CDR3 length equals 16 residues. The CDR3, as DNA: TGTGCCAGCAGTTTTGTACAGGGCGGGGGCAATCAGCCCCAGCATTTT. Encoded protein: CASSFVQGGGNQPQHF.

This rearrangement joins TRBV2 to TRBJ1-1; a weak D match, TRBD1 (6 bases). V lost 3 bases and J lost 2, with 13 bases in between. The CDR3 spans 15 residues. Germline assignment: CDR1 SNHLY and CDR2 FYNNEI. Written as DNA, the CDR3 is TGTGCCAGCAGTGACACAGGGCGGGGAAACACTGAAGCTTTCTTT. This translates into CASSDTGRGNTEAFF. The whole variable domain, filled in from reference TRBV2 and TRBJ1-1, reads EPEVTQTPSHQVTQMGQEVILRCVPISNHLYFYWYRQILGQKVEFLVSFYNNEISEKSEIFDDQFSVERPDGSNFTLKIRSTKLEDSAMYFCASSDTGRGNTEAFFGQGTRLTVV.

This chain connects TRBV6-8 to TRBJ2-5, with 9 bases that match TRBD2. CDR3 length equals 14 residues. Germline V gene sequence: CDR1 MNHGY, CDR2 SAAAGT. With 2 bases clipped from V and 5 bases from J, the junction kept 3 bases outside the gene matches. CDR3 coding DNA: TGTGCCAGCAGTTACGGCGGGAGGGTCGAGACCCAGTACTTC. Its protein product is CASSYGGRVETQYF.

The table lists this clonotype with many counts. V gene TRBV7-2 combines with J gene TRBJ1-4, with D perhaps matching TRBD1 (5 bases). Germline loops: CDR1 SGHTA, CDR2 FQGNSA. Trimming cost V 1 base and J 13 bases, with 10 bases left between them. The CDR3 is 12 residues long. CDR3 DNA: TGTGCCAGCAGCTTAGAAGGCAGGGCACTGTTTTTT. Translating it yields CASSLEGRALFF.

The chain couples TRBV10-2 to TRBJ1-1; the match to TRBD1 covers 10 bases. The ends lost 6 bases at V and 1 base at J; junction bases unmatched: 5. The CDR3 runs 15 residues. Germline V gene lookup returns CDR1 WSHSY and CDR2 SAAADI. CDR3 DNA sequence: TGCGCCAGCAGCCGGACAGGGGGTGAGAACACTGAAGCTTTCTTT. Protein sequence: CASSRTGGENTEAFF.

The chain links TRBV18 to TRBJ1-5; D remains ambiguous. CDR1 and CDR2 (germline): KGHSH, LQKENI. V was pared by 1 base and J by 2 bases, with 21 bases between. CDR3 length: 19 amino acids. The CDR3 here is CASSPLQLRVMDGNQPQHF. In DNA, the CDR3 is TGTGCCAGCTCACCACTACAGTTAAGGGTTATGGATGGCAATCAGCCCCAGCATTTT.

This clonotype was counted between two and nine times. The chain is built from TRBV10-3 and TRBJ1-1; 8 bases match TRBD1. Looked up from germline, CDR1 is ENHRY and CDR2 is SYGVKD. The CDR3 runs to 16 residues. Trimming took 5 bases from V and 2 from J; bases not matched to a gene: 10. This CDR3 reads CAISPVVGTGNTEAFF. CDR3 bases: TGTGCCATCAGTCCGGTGGTAGGGACAGGTAACACTGAAGCTTTCTTT.

There are a few counts of this clonotype. CDR3 residues: CSARVRGPGETQYF. For the CDR3, the DNA is TGCAGTGCTAGAGTCAGGGGGCCGGGGGAGACCCAGTACTTC. This chain links TRBV20-1 with TRBJ2-5; 8 bases agree with TRBD1. Germline V gives CDR1 DFQATT, CDR2 SNEGSKA (reference sequence). Trimming removed 1 base from V and 5 bases from J; junction bases left unmatched: 6. The CDR3 covers 14 residues.

This clonotype showed up just a few times. This chain uses TRBV12-5 with TRBJ1-1; weak D call: TRBD1 (6 bases). Germline CDR1 and CDR2: LGHNT and FRNRAP. CDR3 length: 15 amino acids. V dropped 1 base and J dropped 1 base, with 10 bases sitting between them. The CDR3 is CASGLGGGANTEAFF. The CDR3 nucleotides are TGTGCTAGTGGTTTGGGTGGGGGGGCGAACACTGAAGCTTTCTTT.

The CDR3 coding sequence is TGTGCCAGCAGCTCCGGGGGCGGGGAAGAGACCCAGTACTTC. It yields the protein CASSSGGGEETQYF. J is TRBJ2-5 and V is TRBV5-4, with D perhaps being TRBD1 or TRBD2 (6 bases each). V was pared by 3 bases and J by 3 bases, with 12 bases between. This CDR3 contains 14 residues. The V gene's germline CDR1 is SGHNT and CDR2 YYREEE (reference sequence).

This clonotype was counted a few times. The CDR3 sequence is CASSQGTTYNEQFF. CDR3 bases: TGCGCCAGCAGCCAAGGGACTACCTACAATGAGCAGTTCTTC. This chain joins TRBV4-1 and TRBJ2-1; TRBD2 is a possible D gene (6 bases). CDR1 MGHRA and CDR2 YSYEKL come from the germline V gene. The CDR3 is 14 residues long. V lost 1 base and J 2 bases, leaving 6 bases between the germline ends.

V gene TRBV11-1 combines with J gene TRBJ2-3, with a possible D match to TRBD1 (6 bases). Germline V gene sequence: CDR1 SGHAT, CDR2 FQDESV (reference sequence). The V and J ends lost 6 bases and 4 bases respectively, with 20 bases between them. The CDR3 contains 16 residues. The CDR3 reads CASSPTGSGMPDTQYF. CDR3 bases: TGTGCCAGCAGTCCCACAGGGTCCGGAATGCCAGATACGCAGTATTTT.

The chain carries TRBV30 and TRBJ2-3; 10 bases align to TRBD1. Germline lookup yields CDR1 GTSNPN and CDR2 SVGIG (reference sequence). This CDR3 is built from 14 residues. The V segment lost 0 bases and the J segment 5 bases; nucleotides outside the gene matches: 2. CDR3 in DNA: TGTGCCTGGAGTGTCGGACAGGGGGGAGATACGCAGTATTTT. Translation gives CAWSVGQGGDTQYF.

There are a few counts of this clonotype. V is TRBV6-6 and J is TRBJ2-7; unclear D gene. Per germline, CDR1 MNHNY and CDR2 SVGAGI (reference sequence). The V gene lost 6 bases and the J gene lost 3 bases, with 6 bases spanning the gap. The CDR3 has 11 residues. CDR3 in amino acids: CASRERYEQYF. The DNA of the CDR3 is TGTGCCAGCAGGGAACGCTACGAGCAGTACTTC.

This chain connects TRBV20-1 to TRBJ2-2; tentative D call: TRBD2 (6 bases). This CDR3 contains 13 residues. The V gene's germline CDR1 is DFQATT and CDR2 SNEGSKA (reference sequence). V lost 6 bases and J lost 6, with 14 bases in between. The CDR3 protein is CSAGGAVAGELFF. CDR3 nucleotide sequence: TGCAGTGCAGGCGGGGCGGTCGCCGGGGAGCTGTTTTTT.